Presented here are 3 T cell receptor beta chains from one specimen sequenced in a study of early stage breast cancer tumors. Only in-frame clones appear in the TCRdb table, and some are missing; sequencing was by immunoSEQ multiplex PCR. The profile shows tens of thousands of clones, approximately 70% of them singletons. Material: blood. These receptors all come from a person in their 40s with breast cancer.

This clone was seen once. The chain has TRBV2 and TRBJ1-1, with D hard to call. CDR3 length: 13 residues. The V end was cut by 4 bases, the J end by 6 bases, with 12 bases between. Per the germline V gene, CDR1 is SNHLY and CDR2 is FYNNEI. Here the CDR3 DNA reads TGTGCCAGCAGTGTAGAATCGGCGGCTGAAGCTTTCTTT. This sequence encodes CASSVESAAEAFF.

The chain recombines TRBV28 with TRBJ1-1; the D gene is possibly TRBD1 (5 bases). The length of the CDR3 is 13 residues. Trimming took off 7 bases at V and 1 base at J, with 10 bases between the two ends. Germline assignment: CDR1 MDHEN and CDR2 SYDVKM. In nucleotides, the CDR3 is TGTGCCAGCAAACTCGGGGCGAACACTGAAGCTTTCTTT. As protein: CASKLGANTEAFF.

The V call is TRBV7-6, the J call TRBJ1-1; maybe TRBD1 (5 bases). The ends were cut back, 1 base at V and 1 base at J, with 7 bases in the middle. Germline CDR1 reads SGHVS; CDR2 reads FNYEAQ. The CDR3 contains 14 residues. DNA for the CDR3: TGTGCCAGCAGCTTAGGGGGGGAGAACACTGAAGCTTTCTTT. Amino acids: CASSLGGENTEAFF.